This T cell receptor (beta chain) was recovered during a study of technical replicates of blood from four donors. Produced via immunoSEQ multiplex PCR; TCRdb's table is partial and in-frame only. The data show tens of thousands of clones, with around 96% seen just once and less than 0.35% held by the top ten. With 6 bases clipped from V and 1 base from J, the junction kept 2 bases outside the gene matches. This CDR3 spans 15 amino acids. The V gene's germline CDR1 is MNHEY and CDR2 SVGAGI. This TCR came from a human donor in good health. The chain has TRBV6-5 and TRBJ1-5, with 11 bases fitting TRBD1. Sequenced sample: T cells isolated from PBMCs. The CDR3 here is CASRGTGGSNQPQHF. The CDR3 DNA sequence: TGTGCCAGCAGGGGGACAGGGGGAAGCAATCAGCCCCAGCATTTT.